These T cell receptor beta chains were read from a single sample in a study of shared clonotypes between healthy human individuals. The repertoire was sequenced with immunoSEQ multiplex PCR; TCRdb's copy has only in-frame clones and lacks some. The profile shows approximately 440,000 clones, more than 70% of them singletons. Sequenced sample: PBMCs. The origin of the receptors is a woman between 40 and 55 years old in good health. Some clones in this sample may be carry-over from other donors' samples. CDR3s include the opening cysteine and the closing phenylalanine or tryptophan. A D gene is named only where the DNA matches it firmly. Size values are once, few and many counts, or a class for expanded clones, and some rows have none.

clone_size	v_call	j_call	d_call	cdr3_aa	cdr3_nt
-	TRBV20-1	TRBJ2-5	-	CSARFQETQYF	TGCAGTGCTAGGTTTCAAGAGACCCAGTACTTC
-	TRBV5-1	TRBJ2-5	-	CASSSSGGGQETQYF	TGCGCCAGCAGCTCATCAGGGGGAGGTCAGGAGACCCAGTACTTC
few	TRBV5-6	TRBJ2-7	TRBD1	CASSLGWGQVPYEQYF	TGTGCCAGCAGCTTGGGATGGGGACAGGTCCCCTACGAGCAGTACTTC
-	TRBV28	TRBJ2-5	-	CASSPLAGAPQETQYF	TGTGCCAGCAGTCCCCTTGCGGGGGCACCTCAAGAGACCCAGTACTTC
-	TRBV5-1	TRBJ1-4	TRBD1	CASSLQGINEKLFF	TGCGCCAGCAGCTTACAGGGGATTAATGAAAAACTGTTTTTT
many	TRBV5-1	TRBJ2-1	-	CASSGPGTVVEQFF	TGCGCCAGCAGCGGCCCCGGGACGGTGGTTGAGCAGTTCTTC
-	TRBV30	TRBJ2-1	-	CAWSVRNTYNEQFF	TGTGCCTGGAGTGTGAGGAACACCTACAATGAGCAGTTCTTC
-	TRBV7-9	TRBJ2-5	TRBD2	CASSPASGIQETQYF	TGTGCCAGCAGCCCTGCTAGCGGGATCCAAGAGACCCAGTACTTC
-	TRBV5-1	TRBJ2-2	-	CASSLGGANTGELFF	TGCGCCAGCAGCTTGGGCGGGGCGAACACCGGGGAGCTGTTTTTT
-	TRBV6-1	TRBJ1-2	-	CASSARTDYGYTF	TGTGCCAGCAGTGCCCGAACGGACTATGGCTACACCTTC
-	TRBV5-1	TRBJ2-1	TRBD2	CASSLGVRSGRRVEQFF	TGCGCCAGCAGCTTGGGGGTACGGAGCGGGAGAAGGGTTGAGCAGTTCTTC
-	TRBV4-3	TRBJ1-1	TRBD1	CASSQETGSDTEAFF	TGCGCCAGCAGCCAAGAGACAGGGTCGGACACTGAAGCTTTCTTT
-	TRBV18	TRBJ1-3	-	CASSPPSTGNTIYF	TGTGCCAGCTCACCGCCGTCGACTGGAAACACCATATATTTT
-	TRBV9	TRBJ2-7	-	CASSVEATGLGEQYF	TGTGCCAGCAGCGTAGAGGCCACAGGGCTTGGCGAGCAGTACTTC
few	TRBV7-2	TRBJ2-2	-	CASSPWRDRNTGELFF	TGTGCCAGCAGCCCTTGGAGGGACAGGAACACCGGGGAGCTGTTTTTT
-	TRBV1	TRBJ2-6	-	CTSRLDRLCAKRANVLTF	TGTACCAGCAGATTGGATCGTTTGTGCGCAAAGCGGGCCAACGTCCTGACTTTC
-	TRBV18	TRBJ1-1	-	CASSRTENTEAFF	TGTGCCAGCTCACGGACAGAGAACACTGAAGCTTTCTTT
-	TRBV2	TRBJ1-6	-	CASKQEPGGNSPLHF	TGTGCCAGCAAACAAGAACCGGGGGGGAATTCACCCCTCCACTTT
once	TRBV5-4	TRBJ2-3	-	CASSTGQISTDTQYF	TGTGCCAGCAGCACCGGACAGATCAGCACAGATACGCAGTATTTT
-	TRBV18	TRBJ2-7	-	CASSPPGVNSVYEQYF	TGTGCCAGCTCACCACCCGGAGTTAATTCCGTATACGAGCAGTACTTC
many	TRBV28	TRBJ1-1	-	CASSLTAGRNTEAFF	TGTGCCAGCAGTTTAACGGCAGGGAGGAACACTGAAGCTTTCTTT
-	TRBV27	TRBJ2-2	-	CASSFSWALANTGELFF	TGTGCCAGCAGTTTCTCTTGGGCGTTAGCGAACACCGGGGAGCTGTTTTTT
-	TRBV30	TRBJ2-1	TRBD2	CTWSPGTSEGDEQFF	TGTACCTGGAGTCCCGGGACTAGCGAGGGCGATGAGCAGTTCTTC
-	TRBV28	TRBJ2-7	TRBD1	CASSSYRGSYEQYF	TGTGCCAGCAGTTCCTACAGGGGCTCCTACGAGCAGTACTTC
-	TRBV5-1	TRBJ1-2	-	CASSGGLNYGYTF	TGCGCCAGCAGCGGCGGCTTAAACTATGGCTACACCTTC
few	TRBV18	TRBJ2-5	-	CASSQRTDETQYF	TGTGCCAGCTCACAAAGGACAGACGAGACCCAGTACTTC
-	TRBV19	TRBJ2-4	TRBD1	CASNDRGEAKNIQYF	TGTGCCAGTAACGACAGGGGTGAGGCCAAAAACATTCAGTACTTC
-	TRBV10-3	TRBJ2-5	TRBD1	CAIKRTGRDVVLYF	TGTGCCATCAAACGGACAGGGAGAGACGTAGTGCTGTACTTC
few	TRBV6-5	TRBJ2-7	TRBD1	CASSPGTGQFYEQYF	TGTGCCAGCAGTCCGGGGACAGGGCAATTCTACGAGCAGTACTTC
-	TRBV11-3	TRBJ2-2	-	CASSSGVNTGELFF	TGTGCCAGCAGCTCGGGGGTGAACACCGGGGAGCTGTTTTTT
-	TRBV27	TRBJ1-1	-	CASSLGLSTEAFF	TGTGCCAGCAGTTTAGGACTGAGCACTGAAGCTTTCTTT
-	TRBV30	TRBJ2-5	-	CAWSVVATQETQYF	TGTGCCTGGAGTGTAGTTGCAACCCAAGAAACCCAGTACTTC
-	TRBV5-6	TRBJ2-3	TRBD2	CASSGGGPGDTQYF	TGTGCCAGCAGCGGGGGAGGGCCTGGGGATACGCAGTATTTT
-	TRBV7-9	TRBJ1-1	-	CASSLGGGGTEAFF	TGTGCCAGCAGCTTAGGCGGTGGCGGCACTGAAGCTTTCTTT
-	TRBV18	TRBJ2-1	-	CASSPDLNEAQFF	TGTGCCAGCTCACCGGACTTGAATGAGGCGCAGTTCTTC
-	TRBV30	TRBJ1-2	-	CAWSWGVTNYGYTF	TGTGCCTGGAGTTGGGGGGTAACTAACTATGGCTACACCTTC
-	TRBV5-1	TRBJ2-7	TRBD2	CASTHLGLAGTRLLYEQYF	TGCGCCAGCACCCACCTAGGACTAGCGGGCACACGACTACTCTACGAGCAGTACTTC
-	TRBV25-1	TRBJ2-1	TRBD2	CASRKEAGVDEQFF	TGTGCCAGCCGGAAAGAAGCGGGAGTCGATGAGCAGTTCTTC
once	TRBV5-1	TRBJ2-1	TRBD2	CASSLPRTSGSNEQFF	TGCGCCAGCAGCTTGCCTAGGACTAGCGGGAGTAATGAGCAGTTCTTC
-	TRBV7-6	TRBJ2-1	-	CASSAGQNNEQFF	TGTGCCAGCAGCGCGGGACAGAACAATGAGCAGTTCTTC
-	TRBV2	TRBJ1-1	TRBD1	CASSPGGANTEAFF	TGTGCCAGCTCTCCAGGGGGCGCAAACACTGAAGCTTTCTTT
-	TRBV18	TRBJ1-1	-	CASSLYMWAEAFF	TGTGCCAGCTCGTTATACATGTGGGCTGAAGCTTTCTTT
-	TRBV7-2	TRBJ2-6	-	CASSLAVTGANVLTF	TGTGCCAGCAGCTTAGCGGTGACTGGGGCCAACGTCCTGACTTTC
-	TRBV2	TRBJ1-4	-	CASSGGAEKLFF	TGTGCCAGCAGTGGGGGGGCAGAAAAACTGTTTTTT
-	TRBV27	TRBJ1-1	-	CASSLSANTEAFF	TGTGCCAGCAGTTTATCCGCGAACACTGAAGCTTTCTTT
-	TRBV27	TRBJ1-2	TRBD1	CASSPSTGVGYTF	TGTGCCAGCAGTCCCTCAACAGGGGTCGGCTACACCTTC
-	TRBV13	TRBJ2-7	-	CASSPTKGSYEQYF	TGTGCCAGCAGCCCTACTAAGGGGTCCTACGAGCAGTACTTC
-	TRBV7-2	TRBJ1-2	-	CASSWRGSDFYGYTF	TGTGCCAGCAGCTGGCGGGGGTCGGATTTCTATGGCTACACCTTC
-	TRBV4-1	TRBJ1-1	-	CASSFSQQGGGTEAFF	TGCGCCAGCAGCTTCAGCCAACAGGGTGGAGGCACTGAAGCTTTCTTT
-	TRBV9	TRBJ1-1	-	CASSVATWANEAFF	TGTGCCAGCAGCGTAGCTACCTGGGCCAATGAAGCTTTCTTT
once	TRBV14	TRBJ1-1	-	CASSQYTGSYTEAFF	TGTGCCAGCAGCCAATATACAGGTTCCTACACTGAAGCTTTCTTT
many	TRBV5-6	TRBJ1-5	-	CASSLGLHQPQHF	TGTGCCAGCAGCTTGGGTCTACATCAGCCCCAGCATTTT
few	TRBV9	TRBJ2-7	TRBD2	CASSVAGTSGQYF	TGTGCCAGCAGCGTGGCCGGGACTAGCGGACAGTACTTC
many	TRBV6-1	TRBJ2-1	-	CASSEGGYYNEQFF	TGTGCCAGCAGTGAAGGCGGGTATTACAATGAGCAGTTCTTC
few	TRBV29-1	TRBJ2-7	TRBD1	CSVGDRDNEQYF	TGCAGCGTCGGGGACAGGGATAACGAGCAGTACTTC
once	TRBV5-1	TRBJ2-7	TRBD1	CASSPGVTGGSSYEQYF	TGCGCCAGCAGCCCGGGGGTCACAGGGGGTTCTAGCTACGAGCAGTACTTC
-	TRBV7-3	TRBJ2-6	-	CASSRGYIAGANVLTF	TGTGCCAGCAGCCGGGGATATATCGCTGGGGCCAACGTCCTGACTTTC
-	TRBV6-5	TRBJ2-3	-	CASSYSRLYTDTQYF	TGTGCCAGCAGTTACTCTAGGTTGTACACAGATACGCAGTATTTT
-	TRBV7-8	TRBJ2-1	-	CASSLAQGWARYNEQFF	TGTGCCAGCAGCTTAGCCCAAGGGTGGGCGCGGTACAATGAGCAGTTCTTC